The text below deals with one TCR beta chain. The antigen is undetermined. One end of the junction is discordant with germline, which a read error may explain. The CDR3 has 12 residues. The germline V gene has CDR1 GTSNPN and CDR2 SVGIG (reference sequence). The sample comes from a study of glioma-infiltrating T cells after dendritic cell vaccination. Study context: Patients had newly diagnosed or recurrent glioblastoma and received dendritic cell vaccines. Study findings and constraints: Few patients contributed both blood and tumor specimens.

Profiled with immunoSEQ multiplex PCR; TCRdb holds only in-frame clones, not every one. The sample consists of some 87,000 clones, about 84% of them appearing once. Isocitrate dehydrogenase mutation was absent in all glioblastoma patients. The source of this sequence is a human donor with glioblastoma. This material consisted of blood, taken before dendritic cell vaccination. The chain carries TRBV30 and TRBJ2-5; 7 bases fit TRBD1. The chain's CDR3 is CAWSPGGETRYF. CDR3 bases: TGTGCCTGGAGTCCAGGGGGAGAGACCCGGTACTTC.